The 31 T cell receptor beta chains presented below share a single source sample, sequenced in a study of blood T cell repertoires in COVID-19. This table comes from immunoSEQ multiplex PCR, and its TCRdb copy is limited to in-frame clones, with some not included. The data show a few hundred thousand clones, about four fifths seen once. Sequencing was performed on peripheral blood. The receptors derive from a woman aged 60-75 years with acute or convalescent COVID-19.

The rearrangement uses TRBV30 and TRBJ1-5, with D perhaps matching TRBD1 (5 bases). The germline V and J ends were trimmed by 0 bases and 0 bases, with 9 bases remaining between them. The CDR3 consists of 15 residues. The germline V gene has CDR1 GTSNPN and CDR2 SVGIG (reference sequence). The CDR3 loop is CAWSVQGYSNQPQHF. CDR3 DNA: TGTGCCTGGAGTGTCCAGGGTTATAGCAATCAGCCCCAGCATTTT.

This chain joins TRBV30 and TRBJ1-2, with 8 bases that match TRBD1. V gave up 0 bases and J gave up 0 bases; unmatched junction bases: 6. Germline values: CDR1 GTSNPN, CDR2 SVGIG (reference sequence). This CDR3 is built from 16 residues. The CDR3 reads CAWSVPWTGSNYGYTF. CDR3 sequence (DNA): TGTGCCTGGAGTGTACCCTGGACAGGGTCTAACTATGGCTACACCTTC.

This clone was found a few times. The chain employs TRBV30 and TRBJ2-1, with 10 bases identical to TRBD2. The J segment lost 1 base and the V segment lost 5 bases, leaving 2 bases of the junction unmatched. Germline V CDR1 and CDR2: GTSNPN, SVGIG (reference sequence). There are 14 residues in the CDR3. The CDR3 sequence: CAWVSGGSYNEQFF. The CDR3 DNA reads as TGTGCCTGGGTTAGCGGGGGGTCCTACAATGAGCAGTTCTTC. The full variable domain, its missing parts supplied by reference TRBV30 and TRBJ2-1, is SQTIHQWPATLVQPVGSPLSLECTVEGTSNPNLYWYRQAAGRGLQLLFYSVGIGQISSEVPQNLSASRPQDRQFILSSKKLLLSDSGFYLCAWVSGGSYNEQFFGPGTRLTVL.

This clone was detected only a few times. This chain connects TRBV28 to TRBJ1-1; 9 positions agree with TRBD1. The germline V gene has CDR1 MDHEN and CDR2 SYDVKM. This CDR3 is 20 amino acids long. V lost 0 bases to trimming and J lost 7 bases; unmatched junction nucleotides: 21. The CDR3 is CASSLWPRDRDRYLTNEAFF. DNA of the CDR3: TGTGCCAGCAGTTTATGGCCCCGGGACAGGGACAGATACTTAACCAATGAAGCTTTCTTT.

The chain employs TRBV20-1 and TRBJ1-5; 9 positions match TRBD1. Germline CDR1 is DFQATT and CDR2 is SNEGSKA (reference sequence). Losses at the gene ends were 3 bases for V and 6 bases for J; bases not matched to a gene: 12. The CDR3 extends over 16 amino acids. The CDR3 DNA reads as TGCAGTGCTAGTGCAAGCACAGGGGGCGATGGTCAGCCCCAGCATTTT. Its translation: CSASASTGGDGQPQHF.

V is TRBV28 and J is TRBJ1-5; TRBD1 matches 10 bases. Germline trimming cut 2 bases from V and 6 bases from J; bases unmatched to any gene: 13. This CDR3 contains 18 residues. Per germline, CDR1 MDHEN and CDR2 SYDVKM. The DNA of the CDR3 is TGTGCCAGCAGTTTACGTGGACAGGGGGTAATCCTGGGTCAGCCCCAGCATTTT. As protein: CASSLRGQGVILGQPQHF. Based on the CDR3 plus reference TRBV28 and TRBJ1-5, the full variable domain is DVKVTQSSRYLVKRTGEKVFLECVQDMDHENMFWYRQDPGLGLRLIYFSYDVKMKEKGDIPEGYSVSREKKERFSLILESASTNQTSMYLCASSLRGQGVILGQPQHFGDGTRLSIL.

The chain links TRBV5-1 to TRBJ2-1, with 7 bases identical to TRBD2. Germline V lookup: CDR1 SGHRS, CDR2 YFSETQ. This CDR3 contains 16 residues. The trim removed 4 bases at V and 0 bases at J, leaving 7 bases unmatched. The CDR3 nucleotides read TGCGCCAGCAGCGAAGGGACTACAACCTCCTACAATGAGCAGTTCTTC. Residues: CASSEGTTTSYNEQFF.

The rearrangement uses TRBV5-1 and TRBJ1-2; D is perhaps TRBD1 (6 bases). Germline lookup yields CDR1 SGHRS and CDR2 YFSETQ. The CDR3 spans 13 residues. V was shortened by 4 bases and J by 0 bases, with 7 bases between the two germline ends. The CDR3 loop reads CASSDRSNYGYTF. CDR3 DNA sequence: TGCGCCAGCAGCGACAGGTCTAACTATGGCTACACCTTC.

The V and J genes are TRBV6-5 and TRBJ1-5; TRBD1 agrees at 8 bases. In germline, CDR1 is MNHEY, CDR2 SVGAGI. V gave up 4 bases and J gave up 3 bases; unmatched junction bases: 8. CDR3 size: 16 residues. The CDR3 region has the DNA TGTGCCAGCAGTTTCCGCGGGACAGGTTTCAATCAGCCCCAGCATTTT. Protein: CASSFRGTGFNQPQHF.

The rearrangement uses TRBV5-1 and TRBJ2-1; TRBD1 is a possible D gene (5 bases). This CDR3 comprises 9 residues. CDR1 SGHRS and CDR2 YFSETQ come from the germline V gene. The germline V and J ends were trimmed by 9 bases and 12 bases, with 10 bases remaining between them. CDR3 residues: CAKGQGQFF. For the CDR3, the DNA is TGCGCCAAGGGGCAGGGGCAGTTCTTC.

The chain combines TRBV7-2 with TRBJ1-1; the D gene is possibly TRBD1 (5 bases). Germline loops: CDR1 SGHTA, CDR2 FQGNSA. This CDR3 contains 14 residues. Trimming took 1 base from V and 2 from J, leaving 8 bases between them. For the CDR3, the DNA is TGTGCCAGCAGCTTAGTCCAGGGTAACACTGAAGCTTTCTTT. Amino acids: CASSLVQGNTEAFF.

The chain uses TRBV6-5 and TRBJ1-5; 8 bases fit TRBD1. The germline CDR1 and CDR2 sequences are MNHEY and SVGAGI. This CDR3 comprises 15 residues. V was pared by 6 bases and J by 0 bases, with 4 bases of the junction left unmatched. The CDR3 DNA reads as TGTGCCAGCAGGGACAGGGCCTATAGCAATCAGCCCCAGCATTTT. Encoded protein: CASRDRAYSNQPQHF.

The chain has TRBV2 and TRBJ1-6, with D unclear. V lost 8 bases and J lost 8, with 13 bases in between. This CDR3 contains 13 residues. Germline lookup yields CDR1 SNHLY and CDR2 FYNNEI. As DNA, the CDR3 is TGTGCCAGCCTGGCGGGAGATCATTCACCCCTCCACTTT. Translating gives CASLAGDHSPLHF.

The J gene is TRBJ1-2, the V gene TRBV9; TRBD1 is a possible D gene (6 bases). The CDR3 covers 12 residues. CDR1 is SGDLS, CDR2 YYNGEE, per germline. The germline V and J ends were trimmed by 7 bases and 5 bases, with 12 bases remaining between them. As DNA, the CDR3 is TGTGCCAGCTGGCAGGGGATGTATGGCTACACCTTC. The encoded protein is CASWQGMYGYTF.

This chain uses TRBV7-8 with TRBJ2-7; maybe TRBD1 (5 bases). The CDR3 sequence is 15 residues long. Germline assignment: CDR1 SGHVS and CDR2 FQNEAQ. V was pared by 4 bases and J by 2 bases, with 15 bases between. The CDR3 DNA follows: TGTGCCAGCAGCTCCCTAGGGGCCAGGGCCTACGAGCAGTACTTC. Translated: CASSSLGARAYEQYF.

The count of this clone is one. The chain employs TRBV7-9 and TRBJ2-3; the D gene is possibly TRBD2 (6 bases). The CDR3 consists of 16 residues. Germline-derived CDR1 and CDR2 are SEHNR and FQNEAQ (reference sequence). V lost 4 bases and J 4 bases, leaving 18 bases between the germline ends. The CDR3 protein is CASSSGEVSGSDTQYF. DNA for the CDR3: TGTGCCAGCAGCTCGGGGGAAGTTAGCGGTTCAGATACGCAGTATTTT. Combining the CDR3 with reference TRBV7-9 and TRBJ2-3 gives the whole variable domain DTGVSQNPRHKITKRGQNVTFRCDPISEHNRLYWYRQTLGQGPEFLTYFQNEAQLEKSRLLSDRFSAERPKGSFSTLEIQRTEQGDSAMYLCASSSGEVSGSDTQYFGPGTRLTVL.

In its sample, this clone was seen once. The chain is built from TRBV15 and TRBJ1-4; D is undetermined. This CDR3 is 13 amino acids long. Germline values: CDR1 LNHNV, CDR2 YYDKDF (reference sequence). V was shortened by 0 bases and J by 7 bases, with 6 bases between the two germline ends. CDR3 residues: CATSRDPGEKLFF. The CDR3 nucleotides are TGTGCCACCAGCAGAGATCCCGGTGAAAAACTGTTTTTT.

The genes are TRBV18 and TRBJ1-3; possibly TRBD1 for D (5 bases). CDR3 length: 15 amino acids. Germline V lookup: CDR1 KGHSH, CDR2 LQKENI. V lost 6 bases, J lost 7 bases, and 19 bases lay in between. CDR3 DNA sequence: TGTGCCAGCTCCTACGGACACTTCAAGGGGAACACCATATATTTT. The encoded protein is CASSYGHFKGNTIYF.

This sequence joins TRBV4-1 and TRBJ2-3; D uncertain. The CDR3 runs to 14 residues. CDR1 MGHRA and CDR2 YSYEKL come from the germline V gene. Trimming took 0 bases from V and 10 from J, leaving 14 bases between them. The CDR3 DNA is TGCGCCAGCAGCCAAGATAGCCGCAATAATGCGCAGTATTTT. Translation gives CASSQDSRNNAQYF.

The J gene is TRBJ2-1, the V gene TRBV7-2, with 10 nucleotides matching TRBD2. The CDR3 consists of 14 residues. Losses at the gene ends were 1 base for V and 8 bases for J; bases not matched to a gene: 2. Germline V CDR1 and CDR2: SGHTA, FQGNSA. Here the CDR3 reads CASSLELAGYEQFF. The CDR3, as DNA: TGTGCCAGCAGCTTAGAACTAGCGGGGTATGAGCAGTTCTTC.

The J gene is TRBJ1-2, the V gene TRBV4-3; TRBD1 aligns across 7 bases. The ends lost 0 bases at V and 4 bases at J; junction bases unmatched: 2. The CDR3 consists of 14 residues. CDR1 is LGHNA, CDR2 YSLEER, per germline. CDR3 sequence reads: CASSQDGTVYGYTF. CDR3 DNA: TGCGCCAGCAGCCAAGATGGGACAGTCTATGGCTACACCTTC.

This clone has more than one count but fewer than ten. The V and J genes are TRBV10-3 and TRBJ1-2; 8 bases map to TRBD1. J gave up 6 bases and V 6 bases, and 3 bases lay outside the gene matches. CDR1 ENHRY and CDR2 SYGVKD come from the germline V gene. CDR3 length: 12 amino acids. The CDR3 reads CAISPGQDGYTF. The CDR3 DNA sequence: TGTGCCATCAGCCCGGGACAGGATGGCTACACCTTC.

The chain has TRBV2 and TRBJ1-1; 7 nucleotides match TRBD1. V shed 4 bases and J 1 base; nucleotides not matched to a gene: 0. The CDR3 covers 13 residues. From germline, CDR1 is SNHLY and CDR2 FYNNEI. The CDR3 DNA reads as TGTGCCAGCAGTGGACAGGGGAACACTGAAGCTTTCTTT. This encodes CASSGQGNTEAFF.

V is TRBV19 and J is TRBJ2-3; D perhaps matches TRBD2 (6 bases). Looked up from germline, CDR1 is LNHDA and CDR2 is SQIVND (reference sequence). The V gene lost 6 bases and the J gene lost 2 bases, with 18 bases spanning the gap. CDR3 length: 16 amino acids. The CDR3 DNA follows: TGTGCCAGTAGGCCTATAGCGGAGGCCACCACAGATACGCAGTATTTT. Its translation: CASRPIAEATTDTQYF. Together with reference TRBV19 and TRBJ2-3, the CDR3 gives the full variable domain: DGGITQSPKYLFRKEGQNVTLSCEQNLNHDAMYWYRQDPGQGLRLIYYSQIVNDFQKGDIAEGYSVSREKKESFPLTVTSAQKNPTAFYLCASRPIAEATTDTQYFGPGTRLTVL.

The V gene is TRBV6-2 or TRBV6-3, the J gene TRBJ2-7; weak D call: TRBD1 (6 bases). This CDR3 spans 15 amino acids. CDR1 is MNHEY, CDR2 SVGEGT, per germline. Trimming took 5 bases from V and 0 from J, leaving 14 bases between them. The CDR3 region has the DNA TGTGCCAGCAGTAACCCCACAGGGAGCTCCTACGAGCAGTACTTC. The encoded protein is CASSNPTGSSYEQYF.

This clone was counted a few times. As DNA, the CDR3 is TGTGCCACCAGCAGAGATGGCCACAGGGGTGGCACAGATACGCAGTATTTT. It specifies CATSRDGHRGGTDTQYF. The V call is TRBV15, the J call TRBJ2-3, with 7 bases matching TRBD1. The CDR3 consists of 17 residues. The V segment lost 0 bases and the J segment 1 base; nucleotides outside the gene matches: 7. Germline CDR1 is LNHNV and CDR2 is YYDKDF (reference sequence). Combining the CDR3 with reference TRBV15 and TRBJ2-3 gives the whole variable domain DAMVIQNPRYQVTQFGKPVTLSCSQTLNHNVMYWYQQKSSQAPKLLFHYYDKDFNNEADTPDNFQSRRPNTSFCFLDIRSPGLGDTAMYLCATSRDGHRGGTDTQYFGPGTRLTVL.

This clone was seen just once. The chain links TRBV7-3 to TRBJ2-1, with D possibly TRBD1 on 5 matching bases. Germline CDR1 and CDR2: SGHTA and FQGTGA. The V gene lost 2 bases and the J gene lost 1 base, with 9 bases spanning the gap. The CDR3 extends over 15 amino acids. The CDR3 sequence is CASSLGAGSYNEQFF. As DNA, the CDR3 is TGTGCCAGCAGCTTAGGGGCAGGGTCCTACAATGAGCAGTTCTTC.

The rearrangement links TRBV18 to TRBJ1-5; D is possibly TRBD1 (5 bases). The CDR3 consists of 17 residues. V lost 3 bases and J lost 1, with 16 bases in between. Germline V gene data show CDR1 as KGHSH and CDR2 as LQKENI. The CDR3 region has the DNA TGTGCCAGCTCACCGAACGGTATGACAGTAAGCAATCAGCCCCAGCATTTT. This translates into CASSPNGMTVSNQPQHF.

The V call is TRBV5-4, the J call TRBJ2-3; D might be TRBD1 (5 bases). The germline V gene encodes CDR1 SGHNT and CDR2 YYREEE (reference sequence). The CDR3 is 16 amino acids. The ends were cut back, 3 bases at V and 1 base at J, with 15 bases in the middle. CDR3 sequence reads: CASSSTPGWGTDTQYF. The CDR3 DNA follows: TGTGCCAGCAGCTCGACCCCAGGGTGGGGCACAGATACGCAGTATTTT.

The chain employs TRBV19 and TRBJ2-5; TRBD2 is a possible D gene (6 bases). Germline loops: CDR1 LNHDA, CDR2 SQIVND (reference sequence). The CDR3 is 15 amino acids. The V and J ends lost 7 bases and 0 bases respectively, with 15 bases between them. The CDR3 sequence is CASKPGLLYQETQYF. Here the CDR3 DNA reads TGTGCCAGTAAACCGGGACTTTTGTACCAAGAGACCCAGTACTTC.

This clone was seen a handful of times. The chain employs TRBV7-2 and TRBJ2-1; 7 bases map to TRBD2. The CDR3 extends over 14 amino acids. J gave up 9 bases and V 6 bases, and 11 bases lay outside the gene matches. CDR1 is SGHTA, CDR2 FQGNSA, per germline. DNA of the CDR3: TGTGCCAGCAGGCGAAGCACGGGGGGAGGTGAGCAGTTCTTC. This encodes CASRRSTGGGEQFF.